The 10 T cell receptor beta chains below come from one sample, sequenced in a study of blood T cells in healthy people across ages. Combining a sample-barcoded 5' primer with a J-beta primer mix, a second PCR ran for roughly 7 to 12 cycles. TCRdb redid the calling of the 5' RACE reads with MiXCR, one entry per CDR3 protein. The data contain around 990,000 distinct CDR3 sequences, under 40% of them singletons. The material sequenced was blood. The receptors here all came from a man in his late teens or twenties in good health.

Only a few counts were recorded for this clonotype. The genes are TRBV29-1 and TRBJ2-1, with 9 bases fitting TRBD1. V shed 1 base, J shed 2 bases, and the junction held 3 bases outside the gene matches. The CDR3 has 15 residues. CDR1 and CDR2 from the germline V gene are SQVTM and ANQGSEA. The DNA of the CDR3 is TGCAGCGTTGAAGGCGGGGACAGGGCCTACAATGAGCAGTTCTTC. Protein sequence: CSVEGGDRAYNEQFF.

The chain is built from TRBV28 and TRBJ2-5; the D gene is possibly TRBD2 (5 bases). Between the trimmed V and J ends, which lost 2 bases and 5 bases, there was a span of 24 bases. The germline CDR1 and CDR2 sequences are MDHEN and SYDVKM. The CDR3 contains 18 residues. CDR3: CASSLLAGLAQNSETQYF. The CDR3 bases are TGTGCCAGCAGTTTACTAGCCGGTCTAGCCCAGAATTCGGAGACCCAGTACTTC.

This clonotype was seen more than once but under ten times. This chain joins TRBV12-3 or TRBV12-4 and TRBJ2-3; possibly TRBD2 for D (6 bases). V lost 4 bases, J lost 1 base, and 12 bases lay in between. This CDR3 contains 15 residues. The CDR3: CASSWASVGTDTQYF. The CDR3 DNA reads as TGTGCCAGCAGTTGGGCTAGCGTAGGCACAGATACGCAGTATTTT.

This clonotype occurred a few times. This chain uses TRBV6-6 with TRBJ2-1; D is uncertain. The V gene's germline CDR1 is MNHNY and CDR2 SVGAGI (reference sequence). The germline V and J ends were trimmed by 0 bases and 9 bases, with 18 bases remaining between them. The CDR3 sequence is 16 residues long. CDR3 bases: TGTGCCAGCAGTTACTCTCCTCCCACCAGCAGGAGTGAGCAGTTCTTC. Translation gives CASSYSPPTSRSEQFF.

This clonotype was picked up many times. The chain joins TRBV6-2 or TRBV6-3 to TRBJ2-1; 8 bases are a match to TRBD2. Germline trimming cut 3 bases from V and 2 bases from J; bases unmatched to any gene: 3. CDR1 is MNHEY, CDR2 SVGEGT, per germline. This CDR3 spans 15 amino acids. CDR3 loop: CASSYSGGTYNEQFF. The CDR3 DNA reads as TGTGCCAGCAGTTATTCGGGGGGGACCTACAATGAGCAGTTCTTC.

V gene TRBV20-1 combines with J gene TRBJ1-2; 9 bases are a match to TRBD1. The CDR3 loop spans 14 amino acids. The germline gives CDR1 DFQATT, CDR2 SNEGSKA (reference sequence). V gave up 3 bases and J gave up 5 bases; unmatched junction bases: 7. The CDR3 protein is CSAREDRGGYGYTF. The CDR3 DNA reads as TGCAGTGCTAGGGAGGACAGGGGTGGATATGGCTACACCTTC.

This chain links TRBV10-2 with TRBJ1-5; 8 nucleotides match TRBD1. The CDR3 runs 17 residues. Germline V gene data show CDR1 as WSHSY and CDR2 as SAAADI. V gave up 3 bases and J gave up 1 base; unmatched junction bases: 8. The CDR3 DNA is TGCGCCAGCAGTGAACAAGGACAGGGATGGAGCAATCAGCCCCAGCATTTT. It translates to CASSEQGQGWSNQPQHF.

Only a few counts were recorded for this clonotype. The chain links TRBV20-1 to TRBJ2-5; 9 bases align to TRBD1. V lost 3 bases and J lost 5; bases outside the gene matches: 10. CDR3 size: 15 residues. The germline gives CDR1 DFQATT, CDR2 SNEGSKA (reference sequence). Here the CDR3 reads CSARPSQGARETQYF. DNA of the CDR3: TGCAGTGCTAGGCCTTCACAGGGGGCAAGGGAGACCCAGTACTTC.

The V call is TRBV3-1, the J call TRBJ1-2; possible D gene TRBD1, 5 bases. This CDR3 is built from 15 residues. Germline CDR1 is LGHDT and CDR2 is YNNKEL (reference sequence). V lost 4 bases, J lost 2 bases, and 14 bases lay in between. This CDR3 reads CASSRSGGLNYGYTF. In DNA, the CDR3 is TGTGCCAGCAGCCGCAGCGGGGGATTAAACTATGGCTACACCTTC.

A word on this clonotype: One end of the junction does not line up with germline, which may come from a read error. This rearrangement joins TRBV12-3 or TRBV12-4 to TRBJ1-6, with D unclear. The CDR3 covers 13 residues. The CDR3 here is CAAGPSPRSLLHF. CDR3 coding DNA: TGTGCTGCCGGGCCCTCCCCGAGGTCACTCCTCCACTTT.